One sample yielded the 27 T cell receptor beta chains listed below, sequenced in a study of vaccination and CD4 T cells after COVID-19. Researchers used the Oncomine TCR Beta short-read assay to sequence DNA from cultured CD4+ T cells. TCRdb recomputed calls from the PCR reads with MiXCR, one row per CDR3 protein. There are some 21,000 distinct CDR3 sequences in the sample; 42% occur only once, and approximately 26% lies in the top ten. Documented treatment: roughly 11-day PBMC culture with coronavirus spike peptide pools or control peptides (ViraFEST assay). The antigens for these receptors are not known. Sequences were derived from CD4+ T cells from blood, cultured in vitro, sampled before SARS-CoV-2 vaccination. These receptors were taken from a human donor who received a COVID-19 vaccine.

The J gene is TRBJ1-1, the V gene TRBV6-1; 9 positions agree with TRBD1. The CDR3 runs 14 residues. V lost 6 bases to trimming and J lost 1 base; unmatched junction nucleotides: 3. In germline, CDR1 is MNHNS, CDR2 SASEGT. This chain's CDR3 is CASSLGQGNTEAFF. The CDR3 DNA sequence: TGTGCCAGCAGCCTGGGACAGGGGAACACTGAAGCTTTCTTT.

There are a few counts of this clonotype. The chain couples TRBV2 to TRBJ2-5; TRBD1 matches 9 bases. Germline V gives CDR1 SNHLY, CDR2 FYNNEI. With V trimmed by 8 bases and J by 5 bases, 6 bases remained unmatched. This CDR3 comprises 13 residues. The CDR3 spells CASLQGAGETQYF. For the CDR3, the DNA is TGTGCCAGCTTACAGGGGGCGGGGGAGACCCAGTACTTC.

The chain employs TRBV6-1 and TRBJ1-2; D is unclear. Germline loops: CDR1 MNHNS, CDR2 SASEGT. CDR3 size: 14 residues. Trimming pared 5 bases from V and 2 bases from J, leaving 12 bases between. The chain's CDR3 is CASSPLRINYGYTF. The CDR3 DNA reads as TGTGCCAGCAGTCCCTTGAGGATCAACTATGGCTACACCTTC.

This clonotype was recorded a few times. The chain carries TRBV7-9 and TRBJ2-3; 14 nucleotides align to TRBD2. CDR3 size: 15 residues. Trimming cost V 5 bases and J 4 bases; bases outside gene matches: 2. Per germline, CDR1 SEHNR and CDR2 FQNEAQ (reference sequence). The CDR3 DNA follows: TGTGCCAGCAGCCAGACTAGCGGGGGGGCAGATACGCAGTATTTT. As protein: CASSQTSGGADTQYF.

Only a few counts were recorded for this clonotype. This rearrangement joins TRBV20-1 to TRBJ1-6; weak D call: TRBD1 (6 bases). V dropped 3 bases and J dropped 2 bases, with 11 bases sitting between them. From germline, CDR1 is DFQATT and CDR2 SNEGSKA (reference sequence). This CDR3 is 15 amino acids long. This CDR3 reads CSARGGAAYNSPLHF. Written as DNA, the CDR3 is TGCAGTGCTAGGGGGGGGGCAGCCTATAATTCACCCCTCCACTTT.

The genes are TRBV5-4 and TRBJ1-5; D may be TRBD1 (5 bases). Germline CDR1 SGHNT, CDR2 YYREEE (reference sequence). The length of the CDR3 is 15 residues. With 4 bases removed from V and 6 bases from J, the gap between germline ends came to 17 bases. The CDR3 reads CASSNFPAGGQPQHF. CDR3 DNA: TGTGCCAGCAGCAATTTCCCGGCGGGGGGTCAGCCCCAGCATTTT.

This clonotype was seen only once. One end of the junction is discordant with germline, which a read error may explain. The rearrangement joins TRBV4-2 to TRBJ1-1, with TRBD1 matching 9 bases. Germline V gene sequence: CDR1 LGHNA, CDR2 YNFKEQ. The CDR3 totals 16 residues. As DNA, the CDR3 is TGTGTCAGCAGCCCCTCTTACAGGGGGCTGAACACTGAAGCTTTCTTT. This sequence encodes CVSSPSYRGLNTEAFF.

Written as DNA, the CDR3 is TGCGCCAGCAGTGAGTGGGGCTACGAGCAGTACTTC. Its protein is CASSEWGYEQYF. The chain links TRBV10-1 to TRBJ2-7; D call uncertain. The CDR3 spans 12 residues. Germline V CDR1 and CDR2: WNHNN, SYGVQD (reference sequence). With 1 base removed from V and 3 bases from J, the gap between germline ends came to 4 bases.

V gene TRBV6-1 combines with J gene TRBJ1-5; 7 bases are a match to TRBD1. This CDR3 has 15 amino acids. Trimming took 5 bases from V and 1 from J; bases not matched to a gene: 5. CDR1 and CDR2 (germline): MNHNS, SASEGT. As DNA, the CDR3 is TGTGCCAGCAGTCCCGACAGGGCAAGCAATCAGCCCCAGCATTTT. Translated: CASSPDRASNQPQHF.

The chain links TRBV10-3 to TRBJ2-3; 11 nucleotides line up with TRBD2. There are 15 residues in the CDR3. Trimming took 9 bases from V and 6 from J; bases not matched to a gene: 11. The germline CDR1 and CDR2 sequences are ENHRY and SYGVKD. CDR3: CAISLLAGAKDTQYF. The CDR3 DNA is TGTGCCATTTCACTACTAGCGGGGGCGAAGGATACGCAGTATTTT.

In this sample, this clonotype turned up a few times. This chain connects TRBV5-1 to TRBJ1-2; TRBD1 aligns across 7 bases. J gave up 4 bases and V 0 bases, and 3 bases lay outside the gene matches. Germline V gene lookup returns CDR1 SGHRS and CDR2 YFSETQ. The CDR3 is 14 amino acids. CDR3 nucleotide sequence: TGCGCCAGCAGCTTGGCCCAGGGGGGCTATGGCTACACCTTC. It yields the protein CASSLAQGGYGYTF. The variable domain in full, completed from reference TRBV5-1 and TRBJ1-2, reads KAGVTQTPRYLIKTRGQQVTLSCSPISGHRSVSWYQQTPGQGLQFLFEYFSETQRNKGNFPGRFSGRQFSNSRSEMNVSTLELGDSALYLCASSLAQGGYGYTFGSGTRLTVV.

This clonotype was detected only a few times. CDR3 sequence reads: CASSLLAGGTGELFF. CDR3 in DNA: TGTGCCAGCAGCTTACTAGCGGGGGGCACCGGGGAGCTGTTTTTT. V usage is TRBV7-6 and J usage is TRBJ2-2, with TRBD2 identical over 11 bases. The length of the CDR3 is 15 residues. Germline V gene lookup returns CDR1 SGHVS and CDR2 FNYEAQ. The V and J ends lost 2 bases and 4 bases, in that order; junction bases with no gene match: 0.

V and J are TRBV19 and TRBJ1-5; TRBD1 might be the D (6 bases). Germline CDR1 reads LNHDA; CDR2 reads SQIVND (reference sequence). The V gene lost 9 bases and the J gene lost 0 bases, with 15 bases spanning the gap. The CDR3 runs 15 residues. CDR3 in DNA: TGTGCCAGCTACCCCGGACAGTTTAGCAATCAGCCCCAGCATTTT. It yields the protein CASYPGQFSNQPQHF.

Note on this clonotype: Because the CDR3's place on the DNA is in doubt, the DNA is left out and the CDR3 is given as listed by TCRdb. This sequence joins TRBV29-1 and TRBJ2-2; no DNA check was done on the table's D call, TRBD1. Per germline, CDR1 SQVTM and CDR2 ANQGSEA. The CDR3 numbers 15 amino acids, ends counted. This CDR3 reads CSVEEFGAGTGELFF.

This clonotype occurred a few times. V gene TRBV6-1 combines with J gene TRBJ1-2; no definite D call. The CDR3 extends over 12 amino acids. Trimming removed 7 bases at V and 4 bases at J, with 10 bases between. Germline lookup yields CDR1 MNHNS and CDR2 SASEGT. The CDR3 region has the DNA TGTGCCAGCACCGGATGGAGCTATGGCTACACCTTC. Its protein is CASTGWSYGYTF.

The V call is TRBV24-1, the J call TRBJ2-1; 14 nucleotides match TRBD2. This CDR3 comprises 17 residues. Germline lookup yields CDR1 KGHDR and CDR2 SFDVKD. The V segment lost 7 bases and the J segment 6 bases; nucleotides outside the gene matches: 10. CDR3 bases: TGTGCCACCAGCGACCGACTAGCGGGGGGGCTCGTCAATGAGCAGTTCTTC. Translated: CATSDRLAGGLVNEQFF.

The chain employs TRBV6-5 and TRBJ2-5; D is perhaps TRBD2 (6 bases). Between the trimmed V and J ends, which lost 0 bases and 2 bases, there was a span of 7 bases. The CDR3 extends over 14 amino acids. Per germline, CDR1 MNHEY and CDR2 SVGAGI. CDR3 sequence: CASSYSGTQETQYF. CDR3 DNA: TGTGCCAGCAGTTACTCGGGGACTCAAGAGACCCAGTACTTC.

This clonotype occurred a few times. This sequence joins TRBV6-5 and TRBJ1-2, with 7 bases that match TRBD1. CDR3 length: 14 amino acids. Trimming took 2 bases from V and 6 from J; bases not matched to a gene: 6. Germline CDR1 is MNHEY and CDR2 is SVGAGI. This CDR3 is CASSYRRQGDGYTF. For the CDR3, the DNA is TGTGCCAGCAGTTACCGGCGCCAGGGGGATGGCTACACCTTC.

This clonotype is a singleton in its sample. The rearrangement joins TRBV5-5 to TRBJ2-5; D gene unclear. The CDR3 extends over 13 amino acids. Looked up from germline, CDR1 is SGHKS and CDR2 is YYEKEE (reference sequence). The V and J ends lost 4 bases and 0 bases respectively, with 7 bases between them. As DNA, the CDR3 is TGTGCCAGCAGCGTCCAGTACCAAGAGACCCAGTACTTC. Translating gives CASSVQYQETQYF. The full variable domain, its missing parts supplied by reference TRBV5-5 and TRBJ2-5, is DAGVTQSPTHLIKTRGQQVTLRCSPISGHKSVSWYQQVLGQGPQFIFQYYEKEERGRGNFPDRFSARQFPNYSSELNVNALLLGDSALYLCASSVQYQETQYFGPGTRLLVL.

The CDR3 here is CSASPTSGLAQETQYF. CDR3 nucleotides: TGCAGTGCTAGTCCTACCTCGGGACTAGCGCAAGAGACCCAGTACTTC. This chain joins TRBV20-1 and TRBJ2-5; 10 positions match TRBD2. The germline V gene has CDR1 DFQATT and CDR2 SNEGSKA (reference sequence). V gave up 3 bases and J gave up 2 bases; unmatched junction bases: 9. The CDR3 runs to 16 residues.

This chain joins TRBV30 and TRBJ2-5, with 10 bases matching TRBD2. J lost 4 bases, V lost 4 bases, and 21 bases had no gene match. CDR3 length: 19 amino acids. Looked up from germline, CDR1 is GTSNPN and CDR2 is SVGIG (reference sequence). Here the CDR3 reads CAWKIGRLAGADLGETQYF. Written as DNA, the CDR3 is TGTGCCTGGAAGATCGGCCGCCTAGCGGGGGCTGACCTGGGAGAGACCCAGTACTTC.

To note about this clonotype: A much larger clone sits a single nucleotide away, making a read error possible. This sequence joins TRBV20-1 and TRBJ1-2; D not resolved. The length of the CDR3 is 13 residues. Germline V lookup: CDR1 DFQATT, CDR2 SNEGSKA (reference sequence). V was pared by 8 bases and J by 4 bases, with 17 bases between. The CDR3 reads CSTKDWAGYGYTF. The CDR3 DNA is TGCAGTACTAAGGACTGGGCTGGCTATGGCTACACCTTC.

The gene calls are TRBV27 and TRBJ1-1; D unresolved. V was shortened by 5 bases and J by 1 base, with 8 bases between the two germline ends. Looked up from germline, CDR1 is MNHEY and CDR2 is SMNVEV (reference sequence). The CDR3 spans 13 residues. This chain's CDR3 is CASSLTKNTEAFF. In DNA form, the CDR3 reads TGTGCCAGCAGTCTAACCAAGAACACTGAAGCTTTCTTT.

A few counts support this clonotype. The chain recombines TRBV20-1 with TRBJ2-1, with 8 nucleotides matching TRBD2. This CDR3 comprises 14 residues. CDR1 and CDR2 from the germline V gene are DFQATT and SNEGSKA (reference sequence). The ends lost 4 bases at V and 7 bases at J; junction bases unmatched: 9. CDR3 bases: TGCAGTGCTATCCCGGAAAGCGGGGGAAATGAGCAGTTCTTC. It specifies CSAIPESGGNEQFF.

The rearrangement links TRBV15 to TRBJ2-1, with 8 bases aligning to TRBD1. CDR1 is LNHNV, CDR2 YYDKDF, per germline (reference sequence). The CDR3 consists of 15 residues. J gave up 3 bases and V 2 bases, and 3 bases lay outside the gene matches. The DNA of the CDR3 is TGTGCCACCAGCAGAAAGACAGGGGTCTACAATGAGCAGTTCTTC. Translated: CATSRKTGVYNEQFF.

As DNA, the CDR3 is TGTGCCAGCAGCAAAGATGGGGGAGACAATGAGCAGTTCTTC. Translated: CASSKDGGDNEQFF. The V call is TRBV21-1, the J call TRBJ2-1; the DNA was not used to check the table's D call, TRBD1. TRBV21-1 is an annotated pseudogene. This CDR3 comprises 14 residues.

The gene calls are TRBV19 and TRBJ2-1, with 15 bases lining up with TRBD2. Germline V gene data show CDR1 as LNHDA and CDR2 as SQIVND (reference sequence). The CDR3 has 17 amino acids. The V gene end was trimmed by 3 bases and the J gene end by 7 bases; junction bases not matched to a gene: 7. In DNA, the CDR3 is TGTGCCAGTAGTATGAGGACTAGCGGGGGGGCCAGGAATGAGCAGTTCTTC. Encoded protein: CASSMRTSGGARNEQFF.